The rows below give T cell receptor beta chains drawn from one sample of a study of response to subunit inactivated influenza vaccine. TCRdb reprocessed the RT-PCR reads via MiXCR and lists one record per CDR3 protein. The table has 500,000 to 600,000 distinct CDR3 sequences, roughly 13% seen once. This material consisted of PBMCs from blood, taken roughly 48 days after vaccination. These TCRs come from a man aged 50 or older who received an inactivated influenza vaccine. Both conserved end residues are part of each CDR3. The order of the fields is D gene, J gene, V gene, clone size, CDR3 protein, CDR3 DNA. A D gene is named only where the DNA matches it firmly. Only part of the rows carry a size: once, few, many, or a class if the clone is expanded.

D: .; J: TRBJ2-1; V: TRBV9; size: .; CDR3: CASSVGFSNEQFF; DNA: TGTGCCAGCAGCGTGGGTTTTTCCAATGAGCAGTTCTTC
D: TRBD2; J: TRBJ2-3; V: TRBV11-2; size: few; CDR3: CASSSRRTSGGSTDTQYF; DNA: TGTGCCAGCAGCTCCCGCCGGACTAGCGGGGGTAGCACAGATACGCAGTATTTT
D: .; J: TRBJ2-3; V: TRBV7-2; size: .; CDR3: CASRAEGDTQYF; DNA: TGTGCCAGCAGGGCCGAAGGCGATACGCAGTATTTT
D: TRBD2; J: TRBJ2-7; V: TRBV10-3; size: few; CDR3: CAISVGTSGGLIFYEQYF; DNA: TGTGCCATCAGTGTAGGGACTAGCGGGGGCCTTATTTTTTACGAGCAGTACTTC
D: TRBD1; J: TRBJ2-7; V: TRBV5-1; size: .; CDR3: CASSLAIGTGTYEQYF; DNA: TGCGCCAGCAGCTTGGCCATTGGGACAGGAACCTACGAGCAGTACTTC
D: TRBD2; J: TRBJ2-1; V: TRBV5-1; size: .; CDR3: CASSLTTSGHSYNEQFF; DNA: TGCGCCAGCAGCCTAACAACTAGCGGCCACTCCTACAATGAGCAGTTCTTC
D: .; J: TRBJ2-2; V: TRBV5-6; size: .; CDR3: CASSLVGRGTGELFF; DNA: TGTGCCAGCAGCTTGGTTGGCAGGGGCACCGGGGAGCTGTTTTTT
D: TRBD1; J: TRBJ1-4; V: TRBV29-1; size: .; CDR3: CSVVGTGNEKLFF; DNA: TGCAGCGTTGTAGGGACAGGGAATGAAAAACTGTTTTTT
D: TRBD2; J: TRBJ2-1; V: TRBV12-3/TRBV12-4; size: .; CDR3: CASCQTSDVNEQFF; DNA: TGTGCCAGCTGTCAGACTAGCGACGTAAATGAGCAGTTCTTC
D: .; J: TRBJ1-3; V: TRBV4-3; size: many; CDR3: CASSQDGGTGNTIYF; DNA: TGCGCCAGCAGCCAAGATGGCGGTACTGGAAACACCATATATTTT
D: TRBD1; J: TRBJ1-6; V: TRBV6-2/TRBV6-3; size: .; CDR3: CASSYSMGTGSSSYNSPLHF; DNA: TGTGCCAGCAGTTACTCGATGGGGACAGGTTCCAGCTCCTATAATTCACCCCTCCACTTT
D: .; J: TRBJ2-5; V: TRBV29-1; size: .; CDR3: CSVEERETQYF; DNA: TGCAGCGTTGAAGAGCGGGAGACCCAGTACTTC
D: .; J: TRBJ2-1; V: TRBV7-9; size: .; CDR3: CASSLGVALFF; DNA: TGTGCCAGCAGCTTGGGGGTAGCATTGTTCTTC
D: TRBD2; J: TRBJ2-1; V: TRBV12-3/TRBV12-4; size: many; CDR3: CASSPRRGSGVKQFF; DNA: TGTGCCAGCAGTCCCCGGAGGGGAAGCGGGGTCAAGCAGTTCTTC
D: .; J: TRBJ2-5; V: TRBV15; size: .; CDR3: CATSRMGVRGETQYF; DNA: TGTGCCACCAGCAGAATGGGAGTGCGCGGGGAGACCCAGTACTTC
D: .; J: TRBJ2-5; V: TRBV28; size: .; CDR3: CASRAQGQETQYF; DNA: TGTGCCAGCAGAGCCCAGGGCCAAGAGACCCAGTACTTC
D: TRBD1; J: TRBJ2-7; V: TRBV27; size: many; CDR3: CASSPGTGVAYEQYF; DNA: TGTGCCAGCAGTCCAGGGACAGGGGTGGCCTACGAGCAGTACTTC
D: .; J: TRBJ2-7; V: TRBV20-1; size: few; CDR3: CSARAGTKSSYEQYF; DNA: TGCAGTGCTAGGGCCGGGACAAAAAGCTCCTACGAGCAGTACTTC
D: TRBD1; J: TRBJ2-1; V: TRBV20-1; size: many; CDR3: CSARTGVGNEQFF; DNA: TGCAGTGCACGCACAGGGGTGGGAAATGAGCAGTTCTTC
D: TRBD2; J: TRBJ2-7; V: TRBV27; size: .; CDR3: CASSLASGRAYEQYF; DNA: TGTGCCAGCAGTTTAGCGAGCGGGAGGGCCTACGAGCAGTACTTC
D: TRBD1; J: TRBJ2-3; V: TRBV20-1; size: .; CDR3: CSASTGALGTDTQYF; DNA: TGCAGTGCTTCAACAGGGGCGCTGGGCACAGATACGCAGTATTTT
D: TRBD1; J: TRBJ2-1; V: TRBV6-1; size: .; CDR3: CASSRQGTDNEQFF; DNA: TGTGCCAGCAGCCGACAGGGTACCGACAATGAGCAGTTCTTC
D: .; J: TRBJ2-5; V: TRBV27; size: .; CDR3: CASSEDDLGETQYF; DNA: TGTGCCAGCAGCGAGGACGATCTGGGAGAGACCCAGTACTTC
D: .; J: TRBJ2-1; V: TRBV25-1; size: .; CDR3: CASRLLGANEQFF; DNA: TGTGCCAGCAGACTCCTGGGGGCAAATGAGCAGTTCTTC
D: TRBD1; J: TRBJ2-1; V: TRBV7-9; size: .; CDR3: CASSRTGGTYNEQFF; DNA: TGTGCCAGCAGCAGGACAGGGGGTACCTACAATGAGCAGTTCTTC
D: .; J: TRBJ2-5; V: TRBV15; size: few; CDR3: CATSPRAVQETQYF; DNA: TGTGCCACCAGCCCTCGGGCCGTACAAGAGACCCAGTACTTC
D: .; J: TRBJ2-5; V: TRBV5-1; size: few; CDR3: CASSHRDTPRSQETQYF; DNA: TGCGCCAGCAGCCACCGGGACACCCCCAGATCACAAGAGACCCAGTACTTC
D: .; J: TRBJ1-1; V: TRBV7-9; size: .; CDR3: CASSLGDMGGTEAFF; DNA: TGTGCCAGCAGCTTAGGGGACATGGGGGGCACTGAAGCTTTCTTT
D: TRBD2; J: TRBJ2-3; V: TRBV20-1; size: few; CDR3: CSARLAGRSTDTQYF; DNA: TGCAGTGCTAGACTAGCGGGAAGGAGCACAGATACGCAGTATTTT
D: .; J: TRBJ1-2; V: TRBV5-1; size: few; CDR3: CASSPTGSGLYGYTF; DNA: TGCGCCAGCAGCCCAACAGGGAGCGGCCTCTATGGCTACACCTTC
D: TRBD2; J: TRBJ2-3; V: TRBV6-2/TRBV6-3; size: .; CDR3: CASSYHPIVEREGNTDTQYF; DNA: TGTGCCAGCAGTTACCACCCCATCGTTGAGCGGGAGGGGAACACAGATACGCAGTATTTT
D: .; J: TRBJ1-3; V: TRBV29-1; size: many; CDR3: CSVVRLVEGNTIYF; DNA: TGCAGCGTTGTTCGCTTGGTAGAAGGAAACACCATATATTTT
D: .; J: TRBJ2-7; V: TRBV18; size: .; CDR3: CASSPSSYYEQYF; DNA: TGTGCCAGCTCACCATCAAGCTACTACGAGCAGTACTTC
D: TRBD1; J: TRBJ1-6; V: TRBV20-1; size: few; CDR3: CSASNSGTGNSPLHF; DNA: TGCAGTGCTAGCAATTCCGGGACAGGGAATTCACCCCTCCACTTT
D: TRBD1; J: TRBJ2-1; V: TRBV30; size: .; CDR3: CAWSEVGTEGQFF; DNA: TGTGCCTGGAGTGAGGTTGGGACAGAGGGGCAGTTCTTC
D: .; J: TRBJ1-5; V: TRBV20-1; size: many; CDR3: CSARKKAGHSNQPQHF; DNA: TGCAGTGCTAGAAAAAAGGCAGGGCACAGCAATCAGCCCCAGCATTTT
D: TRBD1; J: TRBJ1-4; V: TRBV7-2; size: few; CDR3: CASSPQTGWEEKLFF; DNA: TGTGCCAGCAGCCCCCAGACAGGGTGGGAGGAAAAACTGTTTTTT
D: TRBD1; J: TRBJ2-1; V: TRBV5-1; size: few; CDR3: CASSLTTGWLDNEQFF; DNA: TGCGCCAGCAGCTTGACGACAGGGTGGTTGGACAATGAGCAGTTCTTC
D: TRBD1; J: TRBJ2-1; V: TRBV20-1; size: .; CDR3: CSARGQGPISSYNEQFF; DNA: TGCAGTGCTCGGGGACAGGGCCCCATAAGCTCCTACAATGAGCAGTTCTTC
D: .; J: TRBJ2-3; V: TRBV25-1; size: many; CDR3: CASSEEYTDTQYF; DNA: TGTGCCAGCAGTGAGGAGTACACAGATACGCAGTATTTT
D: .; J: TRBJ1-5; V: TRBV7-8; size: few; CDR3: CASSLSVVPGYRDNQPQHF; DNA: TGTGCCAGCAGCTTATCAGTTGTGCCGGGGTACAGGGACAATCAGCCCCAGCATTTT
D: .; J: TRBJ1-1; V: TRBV4-3; size: .; CDR3: CASSQDHGGSGAFF; DNA: TGCGCCAGCAGCCAAGATCATGGGGGTTCCGGAGCTTTCTTT
D: .; J: TRBJ2-3; V: TRBV20-1; size: few; CDR3: CSARLSWDTQYF; DNA: TGCAGTGCTAGACTGTCGTGGGATACGCAGTATTTT
D: TRBD1; J: TRBJ2-7; V: TRBV6-1; size: .; CDR3: CASSGDRMDEQYF; DNA: TGTGCCAGCAGTGGGGACAGGATGGACGAGCAGTACTTC
D: .; J: TRBJ2-7; V: TRBV4-2; size: .; CDR3: CASSQEAGQQAYEQYF; DNA: TGTGCCAGCAGCCAAGAAGCAGGACAGCAAGCCTACGAGCAGTACTTC
D: TRBD1; J: TRBJ1-1; V: TRBV18; size: .; CDR3: CASSPPGTGMNTEAFF; DNA: TGTGCCAGCTCACCACCAGGGACAGGGATGAACACTGAAGCTTTCTTT
D: .; J: TRBJ2-2; V: TRBV5-1; size: .; CDR3: CASSLTLARGPRGTGELFF; DNA: TGCGCCAGCAGCCTGACCCTGGCGCGGGGGCCCCGGGGCACCGGGGAGCTGTTTTTT
D: .; J: TRBJ2-3; V: TRBV7-9; size: many; CDR3: CASSLVGGAGDTQYF; DNA: TGTGCCAGCAGCTTAGTTGGTGGCGCGGGGGATACGCAGTATTTT
D: .; J: TRBJ2-1; V: TRBV20-1; size: few; CDR3: CSAQPLSSSYNEQFF; DNA: TGCAGTGCTCAACCCCTTTCCAGCTCCTACAATGAGCAGTTCTTC
D: .; J: TRBJ2-3; V: TRBV7-9; size: many; CDR3: CASSLKGTDTQYF; DNA: TGTGCCAGCAGCTTAAAAGGCACAGATACGCAGTATTTT
D: TRBD1; J: TRBJ2-2; V: TRBV5-4; size: .; CDR3: CASSLDRGPDTGELFF; DNA: TGTGCCAGCAGCTTGGACAGGGGCCCGGACACCGGGGAGCTGTTTTTT
D: TRBD2; J: TRBJ2-3; V: TRBV7-2; size: many; CDR3: CASSLSSGGGTDTQYF; DNA: TGTGCCAGCAGCTTGTCTAGCGGGGGAGGGACAGATACGCAGTATTTT
D: .; J: TRBJ1-5; V: TRBV15; size: many; CDR3: CATSRDRTDNSNQPQHF; DNA: TGTGCCACCAGCAGAGATAGGACAGATAATAGCAATCAGCCCCAGCATTTT